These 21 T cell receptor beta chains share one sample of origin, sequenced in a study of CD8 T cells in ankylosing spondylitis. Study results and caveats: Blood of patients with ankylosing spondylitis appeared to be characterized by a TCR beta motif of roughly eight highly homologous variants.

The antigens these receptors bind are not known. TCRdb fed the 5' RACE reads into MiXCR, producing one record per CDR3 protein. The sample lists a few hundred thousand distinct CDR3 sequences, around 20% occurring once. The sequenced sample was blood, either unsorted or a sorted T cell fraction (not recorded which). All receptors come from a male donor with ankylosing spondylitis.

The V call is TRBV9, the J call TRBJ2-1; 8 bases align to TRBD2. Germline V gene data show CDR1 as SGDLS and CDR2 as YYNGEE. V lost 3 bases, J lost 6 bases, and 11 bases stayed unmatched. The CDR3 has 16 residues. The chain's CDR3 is CASSASLLAVVNEQFF. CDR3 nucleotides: TGTGCCAGCAGCGCTAGCCTACTAGCGGTGGTCAATGAGCAGTTCTTC.

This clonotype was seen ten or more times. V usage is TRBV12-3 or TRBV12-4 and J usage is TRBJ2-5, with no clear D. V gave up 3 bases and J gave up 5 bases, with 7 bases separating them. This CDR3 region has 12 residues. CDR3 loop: CASSFKAETQYF. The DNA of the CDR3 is TGTGCCAGCAGTTTTAAAGCGGAGACCCAGTACTTC.

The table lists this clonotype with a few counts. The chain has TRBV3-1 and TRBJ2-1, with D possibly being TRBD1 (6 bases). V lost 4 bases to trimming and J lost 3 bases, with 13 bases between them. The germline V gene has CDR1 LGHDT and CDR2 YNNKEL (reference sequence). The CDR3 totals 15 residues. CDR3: CASSPPGTSYNEQFF. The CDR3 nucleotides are TGTGCCAGCAGCCCGCCCGGGACAAGCTACAATGAGCAGTTCTTC.

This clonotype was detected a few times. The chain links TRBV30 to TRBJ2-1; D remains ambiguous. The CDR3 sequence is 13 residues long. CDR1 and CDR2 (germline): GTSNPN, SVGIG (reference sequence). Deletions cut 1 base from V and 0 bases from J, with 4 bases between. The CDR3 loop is CAWSGTSYNEQFF. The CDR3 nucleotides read TGTGCCTGGAGTGGGACCTCCTACAATGAGCAGTTCTTC.

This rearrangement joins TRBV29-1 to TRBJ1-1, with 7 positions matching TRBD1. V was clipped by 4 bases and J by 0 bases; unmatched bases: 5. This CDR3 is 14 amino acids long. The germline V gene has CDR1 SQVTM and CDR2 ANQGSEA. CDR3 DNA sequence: TGCAGCGTTGGGGCAGGGGGGATGAACACTGAAGCTTTCTTT. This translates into CSVGAGGMNTEAFF.

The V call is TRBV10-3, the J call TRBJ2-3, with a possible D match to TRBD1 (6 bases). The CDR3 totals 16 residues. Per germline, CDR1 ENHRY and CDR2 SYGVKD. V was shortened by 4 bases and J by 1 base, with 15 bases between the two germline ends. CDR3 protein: CAISGEWGQGTDTQYF. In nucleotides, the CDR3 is TGTGCCATCAGTGGGGAGTGGGGGCAAGGCACAGATACGCAGTATTTT.

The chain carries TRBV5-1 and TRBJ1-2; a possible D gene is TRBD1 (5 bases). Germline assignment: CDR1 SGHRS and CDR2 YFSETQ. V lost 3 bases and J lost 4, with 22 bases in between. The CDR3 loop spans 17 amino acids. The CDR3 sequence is CASSSRTSDGGSYGYTF. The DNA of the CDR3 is TGCGCCAGCAGCTCACGGACCTCGGACGGGGGATCCTATGGCTACACCTTC.

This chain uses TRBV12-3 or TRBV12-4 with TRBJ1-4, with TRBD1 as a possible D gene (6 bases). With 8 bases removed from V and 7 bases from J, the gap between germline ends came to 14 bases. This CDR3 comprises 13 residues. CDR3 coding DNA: TGTGCCAGCTCCCAAGCCAGGGGTGAAAAACTGTTTTTT. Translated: CASSQARGEKLFF.

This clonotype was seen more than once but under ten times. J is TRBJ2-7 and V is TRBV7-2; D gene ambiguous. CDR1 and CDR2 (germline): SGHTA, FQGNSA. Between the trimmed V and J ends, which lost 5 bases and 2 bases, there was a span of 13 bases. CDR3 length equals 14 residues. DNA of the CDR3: TGTGCCAGCAGCACGGACCGATATGCCTACGAGCAGTACTTC. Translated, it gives CASSTDRYAYEQYF.

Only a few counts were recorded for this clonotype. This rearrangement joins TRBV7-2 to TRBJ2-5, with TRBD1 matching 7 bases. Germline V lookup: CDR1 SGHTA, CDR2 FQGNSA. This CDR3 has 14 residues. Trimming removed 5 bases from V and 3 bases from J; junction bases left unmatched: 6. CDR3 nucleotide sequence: TGTGCCAGCAGCCCACAGGGGACCAAAGAGACCCAGTACTTC. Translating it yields CASSPQGTKETQYF.

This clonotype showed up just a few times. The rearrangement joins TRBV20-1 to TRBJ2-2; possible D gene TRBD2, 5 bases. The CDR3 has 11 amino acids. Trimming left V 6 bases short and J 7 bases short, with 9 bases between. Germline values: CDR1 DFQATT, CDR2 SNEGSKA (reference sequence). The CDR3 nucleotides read TGCAGTGCCGAACGGGGCGGGGAGCTGTTTTTT. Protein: CSAERGGELFF.

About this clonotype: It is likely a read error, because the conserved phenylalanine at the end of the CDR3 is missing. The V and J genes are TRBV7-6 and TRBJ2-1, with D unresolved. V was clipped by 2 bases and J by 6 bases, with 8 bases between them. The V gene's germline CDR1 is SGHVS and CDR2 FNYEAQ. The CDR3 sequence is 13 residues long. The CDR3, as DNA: TGTGCCAGCAGCTTATTACAGAGCAATGAGCAGTTCCTC. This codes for CASSLLQSNEQFL.

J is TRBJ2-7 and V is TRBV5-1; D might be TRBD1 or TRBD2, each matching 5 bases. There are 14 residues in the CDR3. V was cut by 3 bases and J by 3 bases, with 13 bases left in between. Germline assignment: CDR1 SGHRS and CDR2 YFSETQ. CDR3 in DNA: TGCGCCAGCAGCTCACCGGGACCTAACTACGAGCAGTACTTC. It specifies CASSSPGPNYEQYF. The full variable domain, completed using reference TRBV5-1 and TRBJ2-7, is KAGVTQTPRYLIKTRGQQVTLSCSPISGHRSVSWYQQTPGQGLQFLFEYFSETQRNKGNFPGRFSGRQFSNSRSEMNVSTLELGDSALYLCASSSPGPNYEQYFGPGTRLTVT.

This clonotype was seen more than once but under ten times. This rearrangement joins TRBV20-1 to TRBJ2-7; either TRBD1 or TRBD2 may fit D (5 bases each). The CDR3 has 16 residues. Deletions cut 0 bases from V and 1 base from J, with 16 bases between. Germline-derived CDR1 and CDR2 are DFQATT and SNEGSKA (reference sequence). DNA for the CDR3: TGCAGTGCTAGAGATGCAGAGGGGATAAGTTCCTACGAGCAGTACTTC. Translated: CSARDAEGISSYEQYF.

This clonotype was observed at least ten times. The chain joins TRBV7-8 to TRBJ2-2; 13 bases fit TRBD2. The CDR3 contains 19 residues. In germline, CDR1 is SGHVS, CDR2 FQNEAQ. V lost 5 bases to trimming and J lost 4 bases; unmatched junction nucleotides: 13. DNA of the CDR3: TGTGCCAGCAGCCGGCCGACTAGCGGGAGGCTTCAGGGCACCGGGGAGCTGTTTTTT. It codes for CASSRPTSGRLQGTGELFF.

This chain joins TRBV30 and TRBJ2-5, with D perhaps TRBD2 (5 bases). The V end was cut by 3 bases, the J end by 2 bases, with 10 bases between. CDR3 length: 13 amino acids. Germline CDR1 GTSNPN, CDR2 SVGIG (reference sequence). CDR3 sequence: CAWSSGLQETQYF. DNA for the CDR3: TGTGCCTGGAGCTCGGGGTTACAAGAGACCCAGTACTTC.

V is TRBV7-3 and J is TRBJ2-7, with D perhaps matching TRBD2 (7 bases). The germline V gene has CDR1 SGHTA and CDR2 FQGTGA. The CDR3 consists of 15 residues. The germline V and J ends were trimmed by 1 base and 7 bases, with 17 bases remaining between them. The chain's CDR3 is CASSLNPRGADEQYF. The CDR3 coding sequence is TGTGCCAGCAGCTTAAACCCTCGGGGGGCGGATGAGCAGTACTTC.

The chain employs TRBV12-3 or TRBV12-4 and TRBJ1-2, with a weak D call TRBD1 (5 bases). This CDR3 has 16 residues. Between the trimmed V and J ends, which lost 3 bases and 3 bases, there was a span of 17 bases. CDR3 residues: CASSFIPGPGDYGYTF. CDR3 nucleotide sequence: TGTGCCAGCAGTTTTATCCCCGGACCGGGGGACTATGGCTACACCTTC.

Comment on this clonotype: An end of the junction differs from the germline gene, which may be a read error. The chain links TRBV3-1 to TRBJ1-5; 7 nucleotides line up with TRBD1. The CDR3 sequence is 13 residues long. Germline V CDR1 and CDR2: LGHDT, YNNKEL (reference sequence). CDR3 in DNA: TGTGCCAGCAGCCCTCACAGGGGTCAGCCCCAGCGTTTT. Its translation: CASSPHRGQPQRF.

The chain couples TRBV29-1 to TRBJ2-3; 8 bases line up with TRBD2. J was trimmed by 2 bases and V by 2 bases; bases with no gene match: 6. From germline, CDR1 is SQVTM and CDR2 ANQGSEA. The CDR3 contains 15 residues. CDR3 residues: CSVEKLAVNTDTQYF. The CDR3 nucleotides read TGCAGCGTTGAAAAACTAGCGGTTAACACAGATACGCAGTATTTT.

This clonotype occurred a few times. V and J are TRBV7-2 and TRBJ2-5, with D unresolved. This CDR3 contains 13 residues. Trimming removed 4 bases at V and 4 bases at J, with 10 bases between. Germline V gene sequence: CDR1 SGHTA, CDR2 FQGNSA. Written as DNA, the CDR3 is TGTGCCAGCAGCTATCAATCTGCAGAGACCCAGTACTTC. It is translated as CASSYQSAETQYF.